Listed below are T cell receptor beta chains from one sample, sequenced in a study of cytomegalovirus exposure and HLA in healthy donors. Using immunoSEQ multiplex PCR, the repertoire was profiled, and TCRdb retains in-frame clones only, with some absent. The data show some 87,000 clones, 65% to 80% seen once. Specimen: PBMCs. All receptors come from a woman aged 45-65 years in good health and CMV-seropositive. CDR3s include the opening cysteine and the closing phenylalanine or tryptophan. Fields, in order: J gene, V gene, clone size, D gene, CDR3 length, CDR3 DNA, CDR3 protein. D genes are given only for firm matches. Clone size, where shown, is once, few, many, or a class for clones that have expanded.

j_gene: TRBJ1-2
v_gene: TRBV30
abundance: .
d_gene: .
len: 11
CDR3nt: TGTGCCTGGACCAAGGCGGTCGGCTACACCTTC
CDR3aa: CAWTKAVGYTF

j_gene: TRBJ2-5
v_gene: TRBV28
abundance: .
d_gene: TRBD2
len: 16
CDR3nt: TGTGCCAGCACCCCCGCGGGGGGGGGTGCACAAGAGACCCAGTACTTC
CDR3aa: CASTPAGGGAQETQYF

j_gene: TRBJ2-2
v_gene: TRBV7-6
abundance: .
d_gene: .
len: 18
CDR3nt: TGTGCCAGCAGCTTATATGCCCCCGCTAGATTTCGCACCGGGGAGCTGTTTTTT
CDR3aa: CASSLYAPARFRTGELFF

j_gene: TRBJ1-3
v_gene: TRBV10-3
abundance: few
d_gene: .
len: 13
CDR3nt: TGTGCCATCGGGCGGGGGACTGGAAACACCATATATTTT
CDR3aa: CAIGRGTGNTIYF

j_gene: TRBJ2-2
v_gene: TRBV7-6
abundance: .
d_gene: TRBD2
len: 21
CDR3nt: TGTGCCAGCAGCAACTCGCTGGGAAGGCTAGCGGGAGGAGAGAACACCGGGGAGCTGTTTTTT
CDR3aa: CASSNSLGRLAGGENTGELFF

j_gene: TRBJ2-5
v_gene: TRBV5-1
abundance: once
d_gene: TRBD1
len: 14
CDR3nt: TGCGCCAGCAGTTGGAAGGGACAGGCAGAGACCCAGTACTTC
CDR3aa: CASSWKGQAETQYF

j_gene: TRBJ2-1
v_gene: TRBV6-1
abundance: .
d_gene: .
len: 15
CDR3nt: TGTGCCAGCAGTGTCGAAGGGGCCTCGTACAATGAGCAGTTCTTC
CDR3aa: CASSVEGASYNEQFF

j_gene: TRBJ2-5
v_gene: TRBV5-1
abundance: .
d_gene: TRBD2
len: 17
CDR3nt: TGCGCCAGCAGCTCGCCTAAGTCTGGGACTAGGTTTGAGACCCAGTACTTC
CDR3aa: CASSSPKSGTRFETQYF

j_gene: TRBJ2-2
v_gene: TRBV27
abundance: few
d_gene: TRBD2
len: 15
CDR3nt: TGTGCCAGCAGTTTTAGCGGGAGATACACCGGGGAGCTGTTTTTT
CDR3aa: CASSFSGRYTGELFF

j_gene: TRBJ2-7
v_gene: TRBV5-6
abundance: .
d_gene: TRBD2
len: 13
CDR3nt: TGTGCCAGCAGCTTGTGGGGGGGGGACGAGCAGTACTTC
CDR3aa: CASSLWGGDEQYF

j_gene: TRBJ2-7
v_gene: TRBV11-2
abundance: .
d_gene: TRBD1
len: 13
CDR3nt: TGTGCCAGCAGCCCCCGGACAGGCCCTATTCAGTACTTC
CDR3aa: CASSPRTGPIQYF

j_gene: TRBJ1-1
v_gene: TRBV6-4
abundance: .
d_gene: .
len: 15
CDR3nt: TGTGCCAGCACTGAAACAGGGTTTGTGAACACTGAAGCTTTCTTT
CDR3aa: CASTETGFVNTEAFF

j_gene: TRBJ1-1
v_gene: TRBV13
abundance: .
d_gene: .
len: 12
CDR3nt: TGTGCCAGCGCAGGGGAAAACACTGAAGCTTTCTTT
CDR3aa: CASAGENTEAFF

j_gene: TRBJ1-5
v_gene: TRBV21-1
abundance: .
d_gene: .
len: 13
CDR3nt: TGTGCCAGCGCAGGGGTAAGCAATCAGCCCCAGCATTTT
CDR3aa: CASAGVSNQPQHF

j_gene: TRBJ1-2
v_gene: TRBV20-1
abundance: .
d_gene: .
len: 11
CDR3nt: TGCAATCTGGGACATAACTATGGCTACACCTTC
CDR3aa: CNLGHNYGYTF

j_gene: TRBJ1-1
v_gene: TRBV28
abundance: .
d_gene: .
len: 15
CDR3nt: TGTGCCAGCACCAAAAACCCCGGGGGTGGCACTGAAGCTTTCTTT
CDR3aa: CASTKNPGGGTEAFF

j_gene: TRBJ2-6
v_gene: TRBV2
abundance: .
d_gene: .
len: 16
CDR3nt: TGTGCCAGCAGTGAAGCGCTTCGGGTTGGGGCCAACGTCCTGACTTTC
CDR3aa: CASSEALRVGANVLTF

j_gene: TRBJ1-1
v_gene: TRBV11-2
abundance: .
d_gene: .
len: 14
CDR3nt: TGTGCCAGCAGCCCCGGCGGGGTCGGGACTGAAGCTTTCTTT
CDR3aa: CASSPGGVGTEAFF

j_gene: TRBJ2-1
v_gene: TRBV29-1
abundance: .
d_gene: .
len: 14
CDR3nt: TGCAGCGTTGGACAGGCTAGCTCCTACAATGAGCAGTTCTTC
CDR3aa: CSVGQASSYNEQFF

j_gene: TRBJ1-6
v_gene: TRBV6-6
abundance: .
d_gene: .
len: 13
CDR3nt: TGTGCCAGCAGGGGCCAGGGTTATTCACCCCTCCACTTT
CDR3aa: CASRGQGYSPLHF

j_gene: TRBJ1-5
v_gene: TRBV19
abundance: few
d_gene: .
len: 15
CDR3nt: TGTGCCAGTAGTATTGGTCAGTCTAGCAATCAGCCCCAGCATTTT
CDR3aa: CASSIGQSSNQPQHF

j_gene: TRBJ2-5
v_gene: TRBV7-9
abundance: .
d_gene: TRBD1
len: 14
CDR3nt: TGTGCCAGCAGCCTTGGACAGGCTGGGGAGACCCAGTACTTC
CDR3aa: CASSLGQAGETQYF

j_gene: TRBJ1-2
v_gene: TRBV6-1
abundance: few
d_gene: .
len: 15
CDR3nt: TGTGCCAGCAGTGAAAGGAACCGGGTGGTAGGAGGCTACACCTTC
CDR3aa: CASSERNRVVGGYTF

j_gene: TRBJ2-5
v_gene: TRBV5-4
abundance: .
d_gene: TRBD2
len: 16
CDR3nt: TGTGCCAGCAGCCCGAGACTAGCGGAGGGGGGGGAGACCCAGTACTTC
CDR3aa: CASSPRLAEGGETQYF

j_gene: TRBJ2-1
v_gene: TRBV11-2
abundance: .
d_gene: TRBD2
len: 16
CDR3nt: TGTGCCAGCAGCTTAGAGGGGACTAGCGGATACAATGAGCAGTTCTTC
CDR3aa: CASSLEGTSGYNEQFF